The 14 T cell receptor beta chains below all came from one sample that was sequenced in a study of blood T cell repertoires in COVID-19. Repertoires were generated with immunoSEQ multiplex PCR, while TCRdb's copy carries only in-frame clones and drops some. The sample lists 90,000 to 100,000 clones, approximately 86% occurring once. What was sequenced was peripheral blood. The receptors stem from a man of 80 years or more with acute or convalescent COVID-19.

The rearrangement uses TRBV14 and TRBJ2-3, with 8 nucleotides matching TRBD2. The CDR3 consists of 16 residues. Germline CDR1 reads SGHDN; CDR2 reads FVKESK. V gave up 1 base and J gave up 3 bases; unmatched junction bases: 6. The CDR3 loop is CASSQGIAGGTDTQYF. The CDR3 DNA reads TGTGCCAGCAGCCAAGGTATCGCGGGAGGAACAGATACGCAGTATTTT.

This rearrangement joins TRBV6-5 to TRBJ2-5; TRBD2 might be the D (5 bases). The CDR3 sequence is 14 residues long. Germline CDR1 reads MNHEY; CDR2 reads SVGAGI. Deletions cut 3 bases from V and 9 bases from J, with 17 bases between. CDR3 sequence: CASSYRGLSGAQYF. The CDR3 DNA sequence: TGTGCCAGCAGTTATCGCGGACTGTCCGGGGCCCAGTACTTC.

The gene calls are TRBV9 and TRBJ2-2; D is possibly TRBD1 (6 bases). This CDR3 has 14 residues. Trimming left V 4 bases short and J 6 bases short, with 13 bases between. CDR1 and CDR2 (germline): SGDLS, YYNGEE. CDR3 protein: CASSSQNRAGELFF. The CDR3, as DNA: TGTGCCAGCAGCTCACAAAACAGGGCCGGGGAGCTGTTTTTT.

The chain couples TRBV29-1 to TRBJ2-3, with 7 bases matching TRBD1. Germline V gives CDR1 SQVTM, CDR2 ANQGSEA. V lost 0 bases and J lost 2; bases outside the gene matches: 5. There are 15 residues in the CDR3. The CDR3 protein is CSVEEDRHNTDTQYF. CDR3 nucleotide sequence: TGCAGCGTTGAAGAGGACAGGCATAACACAGATACGCAGTATTTT.

V and J are TRBV7-9 and TRBJ2-1; 10 nucleotides match TRBD2. The CDR3 has 16 residues. With V trimmed by 4 bases and J by 7 bases, 10 bases remained unmatched. Germline V lookup: CDR1 SEHNR, CDR2 FQNEAQ (reference sequence). The CDR3 coding sequence is TGTGCCAGCAGCTCAACAGCTAGCGGGAGTTTGAATGAGCAGTTCTTC. It is translated as CASSSTASGSLNEQFF.

The rearrangement links TRBV27 to TRBJ2-7; the D is unclear. The CDR3 runs to 17 residues. V was clipped by 0 bases and J by 1 base, with 16 bases between them. CDR1 is MNHEY, CDR2 SMNVEV, per germline (reference sequence). The CDR3: CASSLSKSEPNSYEQYF. The CDR3 DNA reads as TGTGCCAGCAGTTTATCGAAGTCTGAGCCAAATTCCTACGAGCAGTACTTC.

V usage is TRBV29-1 and J usage is TRBJ2-3, with D possibly TRBD2 on 6 matching bases. CDR1 SQVTM and CDR2 ANQGSEA come from the germline V gene. The length of the CDR3 is 14 residues. The ends were cut back, 4 bases at V and 2 bases at J, with 13 bases in the middle. In DNA form, the CDR3 reads TGCAGCGTTGGCGGCTGGGACTTCACAGATACGCAGTATTTT. Translated: CSVGGWDFTDTQYF.

The chain couples TRBV15 to TRBJ2-7; 8 bases fit TRBD1. From germline, CDR1 is LNHNV and CDR2 YYDKDF (reference sequence). This CDR3 is 15 amino acids long. V shed 5 bases, J shed 3 bases, and the junction held 9 bases outside the gene matches. The CDR3 DNA reads TGTGCCACCAGCCTATACCCCGGACAGGGCTACGAGCAGTACTTC. This encodes CATSLYPGQGYEQYF.

The DNA of the CDR3 is TGTGCCACCAGCAGAGGAGGGGACAGGTTGGGCTCCTACAATGAGCAGTTCTTC. It translates to CATSRGGDRLGSYNEQFF. The chain is built from TRBV15 and TRBJ2-1; TRBD1 matches 8 bases. The CDR3 covers 18 residues. Germline V gene sequence: CDR1 LNHNV, CDR2 YYDKDF (reference sequence). The V segment lost 1 base and the J segment 0 bases; nucleotides outside the gene matches: 8.

This clone was counted between two and nine times. The chain uses TRBV3-1 (or the pseudogene TRBV3-2) and TRBJ2-7; D perhaps matches TRBD2 (5 bases). The CDR3 consists of 14 residues. Germline CDR1 reads LGHDT; CDR2 reads YNNKEL (reference sequence). Trimming stripped 1 base from V and 9 bases from J, with 16 bases between. The DNA for the CDR3 is TGTGCCAGCAGCCAAGGAGACTCGGCACGGGGGCAGTACTTC. Amino acid sequence: CASSQGDSARGQYF.

The chain has TRBV5-1 and TRBJ2-1, with TRBD2 identical over 14 bases. The CDR3 totals 16 residues. Germline V gene sequence: CDR1 SGHRS, CDR2 YFSETQ. With 5 bases clipped from V and 2 bases from J, the junction kept 3 bases outside the gene matches. CDR3 sequence reads: CASRGLAGGTYNEQFF. The CDR3 nucleotides are TGCGCCAGCAGAGGACTAGCGGGAGGAACCTACAATGAGCAGTTCTTC.

The V and J genes are TRBV19 and TRBJ1-5; D remains unclear. Germline V CDR1 and CDR2: LNHDA, SQIVND (reference sequence). CDR3 length equals 13 residues. V lost 4 bases and J lost 3, with 7 bases in between. This CDR3 is CASSTQFNQPQHF. The CDR3 DNA sequence: TGTGCCAGTAGTACACAGTTCAATCAGCCCCAGCATTTT.

The chain is built from TRBV19 and TRBJ2-5; TRBD1 is a possible D gene (6 bases). This CDR3 region has 14 residues. V lost 4 bases, J lost 0 bases, and 9 bases lay in between. Germline V gene sequence: CDR1 LNHDA, CDR2 SQIVND (reference sequence). In nucleotides, the CDR3 is TGTGCCAGTAGTAACCGGGACAACCAAGAGACCCAGTACTTC. This gives the protein CASSNRDNQETQYF.

V usage is TRBV11-2 and J usage is TRBJ2-1, with 9 positions matching TRBD2. With 5 bases clipped from V and 3 bases from J, the junction kept 5 bases outside the gene matches. The CDR3 runs to 15 residues. Germline assignment: CDR1 SGHAT and CDR2 FQNNGV. The CDR3 DNA is TGTGCCAGCAGCCCCCAGACTAGCGGCTACAATGAGCAGTTCTTC. Protein product: CASSPQTSGYNEQFF. The full variable domain, its missing parts supplied by reference TRBV11-2 and TRBJ2-1, is EAGVAQSPRYKIIEKRQSVAFWCNPISGHATLYWYQQILGQGPKLLIQFQNNGVVDDSQLPKDRFSAERLKGVDSTLKIQPAKLEDSAVYLCASSPQTSGYNEQFFGPGTRLTVL.